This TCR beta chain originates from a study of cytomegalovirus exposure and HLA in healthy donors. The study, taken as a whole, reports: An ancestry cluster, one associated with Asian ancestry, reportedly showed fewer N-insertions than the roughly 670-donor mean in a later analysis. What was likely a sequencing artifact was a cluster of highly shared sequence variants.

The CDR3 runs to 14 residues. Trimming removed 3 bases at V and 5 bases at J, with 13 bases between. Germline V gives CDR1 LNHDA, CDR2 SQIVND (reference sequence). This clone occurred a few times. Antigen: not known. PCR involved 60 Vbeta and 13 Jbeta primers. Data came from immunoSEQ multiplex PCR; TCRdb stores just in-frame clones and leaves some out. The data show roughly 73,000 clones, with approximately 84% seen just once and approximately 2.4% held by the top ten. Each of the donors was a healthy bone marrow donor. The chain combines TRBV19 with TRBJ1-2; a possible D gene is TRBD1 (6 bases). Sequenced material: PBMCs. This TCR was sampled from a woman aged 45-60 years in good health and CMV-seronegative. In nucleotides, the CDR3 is TGTGCCAGTAGTATCCAGGGGAGGGGGTATGGCTACACCTTC. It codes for CASSIQGRGYGYTF.